Shown below are 26 T cell receptor beta chains from a single sample sequenced in a study of T cell responses to AZD1222 COVID-19 vaccine. Some clones are missing from TCRdb's copy, which holds only in-frame ones; the method was immunoSEQ multiplex PCR. This table has more than 70,000 clones, approximately 90% appearing once. The sequenced sample was peripheral blood, obtained 28 days after the second AZD1222 dose. The source is an adult who received the AZD1222 COVID-19 vaccine.

The chain joins TRBV9 to TRBJ1-1, with D possibly matching TRBD1 (5 bases). This CDR3 has 12 residues. V lost 4 bases to trimming and J lost 8 bases, with 12 bases between them. The germline CDR1 and CDR2 sequences are SGDLS and YYNGEE. The CDR3 is CASSFQGGEAFF. Here the CDR3 DNA reads TGTGCCAGCAGCTTTCAGGGAGGGGAAGCTTTCTTT.

The chain joins TRBV19 to TRBJ2-1, with D possibly TRBD1 on 5 matching bases. The germline gives CDR1 LNHDA, CDR2 SQIVND (reference sequence). Trimming removed 5 bases at V and 8 bases at J, with 13 bases between. CDR3 size: 13 residues. CDR3 region: CASSGARADEQFF. The DNA for the CDR3 is TGTGCCAGTAGTGGGGCCAGGGCCGATGAGCAGTTCTTC.

The genes are TRBV10-3 and TRBJ2-7, with D unresolved. In germline, CDR1 is ENHRY, CDR2 SYGVKD. This CDR3 contains 13 residues. V gave up 0 bases and J gave up 6 bases, with 9 bases separating them. CDR3 sequence: CAISESVLGEQYF. For the CDR3, the DNA is TGTGCCATCAGTGAGTCGGTCCTCGGCGAGCAGTACTTC.

The gene calls are TRBV6-5 and TRBJ1-1; 10 positions agree with TRBD1. From germline, CDR1 is MNHEY and CDR2 SVGAGI. V lost 6 bases and J lost 5; bases outside the gene matches: 6. The CDR3 is 14 amino acids. Written as DNA, the CDR3 is TGTGCCAGCAGCAGACAGGGGGCGGTAACTGAAGCTTTCTTT. As protein: CASSRQGAVTEAFF.

This rearrangement joins TRBV29-1 to TRBJ2-3; D perhaps matches TRBD2 (6 bases). The CDR3 covers 13 residues. Deletions cut 1 base from V and 4 bases from J, with 9 bases between. Looked up from germline, CDR1 is SQVTM and CDR2 is ANQGSEA. The CDR3 DNA is TGCAGCGTTGAAGCTTGGGGGGCAGATACGCAGTATTTT. Protein sequence: CSVEAWGADTQYF.

J is TRBJ2-2 and V is TRBV19; 7 bases match TRBD1. V gave up 4 bases and J gave up 4 bases; unmatched junction bases: 6. The CDR3 sequence is 15 residues long. CDR1 is LNHDA, CDR2 SQIVND, per germline (reference sequence). This CDR3 is CASSNRQGITGELFF. The CDR3 DNA is TGTGCCAGTAGTAATCGACAGGGTATCACCGGGGAGCTGTTTTTT.

The table lists this clone with a few counts. DNA of the CDR3: TGTGCCAGCAGTTCTCTTAGCAACACCGGGGAGCTGTTTTTT. This gives the protein CASSSLSNTGELFF. The chain uses TRBV28 and TRBJ2-2; no reliable D call. Trimming pared 4 bases from V and 2 bases from J, leaving 8 bases between. The CDR3 has 14 amino acids. Germline V gene data show CDR1 as MDHEN and CDR2 as SYDVKM.

J is TRBJ2-1 and V is TRBV5-6; 8 bases agree with TRBD2. J gave up 0 bases and V 4 bases, and 6 bases lay outside the gene matches. CDR1 is SGHDT, CDR2 YYEEEE, per germline. CDR3 size: 16 residues. The CDR3 is CASSLRTSLSYNEQFF. In DNA, the CDR3 is TGTGCCAGCAGCCTGAGGACTAGCCTCTCCTACAATGAGCAGTTCTTC.

The chain combines TRBV27 with TRBJ1-3, with D possibly TRBD1 on 6 matching bases. Trimming took 4 bases from V and 3 from J, leaving 13 bases between them. The V gene's germline CDR1 is MNHEY and CDR2 SMNVEV (reference sequence). The CDR3 runs 15 residues. Here the CDR3 DNA reads TGTGCCAGCAGTTCTACAGGGATCGTTGGAAACACCATATATTTT. Protein sequence: CASSSTGIVGNTIYF.

The chain employs TRBV24-1 and TRBJ2-5; D may be TRBD2 (6 bases). Trimming shortened V by 5 bases and J by 2 bases, and 14 bases separated the two germline ends. CDR1 is KGHDR, CDR2 SFDVKD, per germline. CDR3 length: 15 residues. CDR3 coding DNA: TGTGCCACCAGTGGGGCCGGGAGCTTACAAGAGACCCAGTACTTC. Translated: CATSGAGSLQETQYF.

V gene TRBV10-3 combines with J gene TRBJ1-2; tentative D call: TRBD1 (6 bases). Germline-derived CDR1 and CDR2 are ENHRY and SYGVKD. V was cut by 6 bases and J by 5 bases, with 10 bases left in between. The CDR3 is 12 residues long. The CDR3: CAIRAGEYGYTF. The CDR3 nucleotides read TGTGCCATCAGGGCAGGGGAGTATGGCTACACCTTC.

The count of this clone is one. The rearrangement joins TRBV5-1 to TRBJ2-1; 8 nucleotides match TRBD2. This CDR3 spans 15 amino acids. V shed 4 bases and J 1 base; nucleotides not matched to a gene: 4. Germline assignment: CDR1 SGHRS and CDR2 YFSETQ. CDR3 sequence reads: CASSEIAGSYNEQFF. The CDR3 bases are TGCGCCAGCAGCGAGATAGCGGGATCCTACAATGAGCAGTTCTTC.

CDR3 residues: CASSEDVRYGYTF. CDR3 DNA: TGTGCCAGCAGCGAGGACGTCCGCTATGGCTACACCTTC. The chain joins TRBV6-5 to TRBJ1-2; D is undetermined. V lost 6 bases, J lost 4 bases, and 12 bases lay in between. The germline V gene encodes CDR1 MNHEY and CDR2 SVGAGI. The CDR3 loop spans 13 amino acids.

This clone was counted a single time. The V gene is TRBV5-1, the J gene TRBJ1-1, with 8 bases that match TRBD1. The length of the CDR3 is 13 residues. J lost 10 bases, V lost 2 bases, and 7 bases had no gene match. Germline CDR1 and CDR2: SGHRS and YFSETQ. CDR3 loop: CASSLKSGGRAFF. The CDR3 region has the DNA TGCGCCAGCAGCTTAAAGTCAGGGGGCCGAGCTTTCTTT.

As concerns this clone: The sample has other DNA sequences that encode this CDR3 too. The rearrangement joins TRBV9 to TRBJ1-1; D not resolved. Trimming took off 2 bases at V and 1 base at J, with 6 bases between the two ends. The V gene's germline CDR1 is SGDLS and CDR2 YYNGEE. The CDR3 covers 13 residues. The CDR3, as DNA: TGTGCCAGCAGCGTTCTTAGGAACACTGAAGCTTTCTTT. Translating it yields CASSVLRNTEAFF.

This chain uses TRBV4-1 with TRBJ2-2; D gene unclear. Germline CDR1 and CDR2: MGHRA and YSYEKL. Trimming pared 1 base from V and 1 base from J, leaving 7 bases between. The CDR3 sequence is 15 residues long. CDR3 sequence reads: CASSQVLVNTGELFF. In DNA form, the CDR3 reads TGCGCCAGCAGCCAAGTCTTGGTGAACACCGGGGAGCTGTTTTTT.

This clone was seen a single time. The chain combines TRBV7-2 with TRBJ1-2; 9 bases align to TRBD1. J gave up 4 bases and V 0 bases, and 3 bases lay outside the gene matches. This CDR3 has 15 residues. Per germline, CDR1 SGHTA and CDR2 FQGNSA. The CDR3 loop is CASSLARDRAYGYTF. In DNA form, the CDR3 reads TGTGCCAGCAGCTTAGCTCGGGACAGGGCCTATGGCTACACCTTC.

The chain employs TRBV28 and TRBJ1-1, with TRBD1 matching 10 bases. The CDR3 is 14 amino acids. V lost 6 bases, J lost 1 base, and 2 bases stayed unmatched. Per the germline V gene, CDR1 is MDHEN and CDR2 is SYDVKM. The chain's CDR3 is CASSRTGGNTEAFF. The CDR3 nucleotides are TGTGCCAGCAGCCGGACAGGGGGGAACACTGAAGCTTTCTTT.

This clone was observed a single time. The V and J genes are TRBV5-6 and TRBJ1-1, with 7 bases that match TRBD1. The V segment lost 2 bases and the J segment 7 bases; nucleotides outside the gene matches: 2. The CDR3 is 12 amino acids. CDR1 and CDR2 from the germline V gene are SGHDT and YYEEEE. CDR3 residues: CASSFPGGEAFF. The CDR3 DNA follows: TGTGCCAGCAGCTTCCCAGGGGGTGAAGCTTTCTTT.

This clone has just one count. V is TRBV6-5 and J is TRBJ1-6, with 10 bases fitting TRBD1. CDR1 and CDR2 (germline): MNHEY, SVGAGI. J lost 8 bases, V lost 6 bases, and 4 bases had no gene match. The CDR3 has 14 residues. The CDR3: CASRRGTGDSPLHF. CDR3 DNA sequence: TGTGCCAGCAGGCGCGGGACAGGGGATTCACCCCTCCACTTT.

The chain has TRBV4-2 and TRBJ2-3; D is possibly TRBD1 (5 bases). There are 13 residues in the CDR3. Trimming cost V 0 bases and J 7 bases, with 8 bases left between them. Germline values: CDR1 LGHNA, CDR2 YNFKEQ. The CDR3 coding sequence is TGTGCCAGCAGCCAAGATGGGGCCTATACGCAGTATTTT. Translation gives CASSQDGAYTQYF.

The V gene is TRBV4-3, the J gene TRBJ1-2, with 7 positions matching TRBD1. CDR1 is LGHNA and CDR2 is YSLEER in the germline V gene. The CDR3 has 15 residues. V lost 2 bases and J lost 7; bases outside the gene matches: 10. CDR3 residues: CASSQTGQQVFGYTF. The CDR3 DNA reads TGCGCCAGCAGCCAAACGGGACAGCAGGTGTTTGGCTACACCTTC.

The chain employs TRBV19 and TRBJ1-1; TRBD1 might be the D (6 bases). Germline loops: CDR1 LNHDA, CDR2 SQIVND (reference sequence). The CDR3 loop spans 14 amino acids. Trimming took 7 bases from V and 0 from J, leaving 12 bases between them. The CDR3 sequence: CASMIGDMNTEAFF. CDR3 DNA sequence: TGTGCCAGTATGATAGGGGACATGAACACTGAAGCTTTCTTT.

V and J are TRBV2 and TRBJ1-5; weak D call: TRBD1 (6 bases). Germline V lookup: CDR1 SNHLY, CDR2 FYNNEI. This CDR3 has 15 amino acids. Deletions cut 1 base from V and 4 bases from J, with 11 bases between. The CDR3 region is CASSEVIGGNQPQHF. The CDR3 nucleotides read TGTGCCAGCAGTGAAGTTATAGGGGGAAATCAGCCCCAGCATTTT.

J is TRBJ1-2 and V is TRBV28; no clear D gene. V lost 4 bases, J lost 4 bases, and 4 bases lay in between. CDR3 length: 11 amino acids. Germline assignment: CDR1 MDHEN and CDR2 SYDVKM. In DNA form, the CDR3 reads TGTGCCAGCAGTTCGCCCTATGGCTACACCTTC. This encodes CASSSPYGYTF.

The chain links TRBV6-2 or TRBV6-3 to TRBJ1-1; D call uncertain. The length of the CDR3 is 13 residues. The germline gives CDR1 MNHEY, CDR2 SVGEGT. V was trimmed by 0 bases and J by 7 bases, leaving 9 bases between them. CDR3 bases: TGTGCCAGCAGTTACTCGGGTCTCCGTGAAGCTTTCTTT. This encodes CASSYSGLREAFF.